This T cell receptor beta chain was identified in a study of blood T cell repertoires in COVID-19 (dated by TCRdb to the early 2020s). Regarding the study in general: Samples covering the acute and convalescent phases of COVID-19 were provided by collaborators in the United States, Italy and Spain. The prospective study material was composed of cDNA or gDNA derived from T cells, B-cell-depleted T cells, or PBMCs. The dataset comprised deeply sampled blood TCRbeta repertoires from subjects exposed to, actively infected with, or recovered from COVID-19. The repertoires were released in a freely available public database meant as a resource for research on the immune response to SARS-CoV-2. Samples were obtained from the ongoing ImmuneRACE study (first 160 participants) and from 1,000 to 1,500 subjects provided by 6 global collaborators. Sample metadata almost always included a de-identified subject ID, COVID-19 status, age in years and sex. Where HLA class I and class II types were available, the types were taken from metadata supplied by the sample provider, not from assay-based typing. General conclusions and limits of the study: The amount of clinical and demographic metadata varied by source and participant and was provided uncurated.

Between the V and J ends, shortened by 4 bases and 5 bases respectively, the junction contains 5 bases. The CDR3 sequence holds 11 residues, the cysteine and phenylalanine included. Just CDR3 DNA is preserved here, 33 bases in frame from base 1. The germline V gene specifies ENHRY as CDR1 and SYGVKD as CDR2. TCRbeta CDR3 regions were amplified from genomic DNA using the immunoSEQ Assay, a bias-controlled multiplex PCR. In the authors' own workflow: The number of nucleated cells in each sample was estimated from the amplification of reference gene primers within the assay. To quantify the absolute abundance of each unique TCRbeta CDR3 rearrangement, sequence reads were collapsed and filtered. For each sample, productive Simpson clonality was calculated by taking the square root of Simpson's diversity index across productive rearrangements. TCRdb provides this immuneACCESS table in a form limited to in-frame rearrangements. Some clones are lacking; in checked studies, under half of them reflect an unresolved V gene, and why the rest are absent is not known. The DNA was the basis for D and trimming; V, J and clone size are from that table. The sample contains roughly 40,000 clones, about 85% of them found a single time. The top ten clones comprise around 31% of the sample.

Collaborating institutions collected whole blood in K2EDTA tubes following their own protocols. Collaborator samples were shipped for TCRbeta analysis as frozen whole blood, isolated PBMCs, or DNA extracted from either sample type. Note on this clone: The target of this receptor is not known. No much larger clone exists at a distance of one base, and base qualities are not known.

The V and J segments used are TRBV10-3 and TRBJ2-5; a confident D gene designation cannot be given. The clonotype originates from a woman aged 80 or over with acute or convalescent COVID-19. The material sequenced was peripheral blood. In nucleotide form, the sequence is TGTGCCATCAGTGCCGGTGAGACCCAGTACTTC. This encodes CAISAGETQYF.